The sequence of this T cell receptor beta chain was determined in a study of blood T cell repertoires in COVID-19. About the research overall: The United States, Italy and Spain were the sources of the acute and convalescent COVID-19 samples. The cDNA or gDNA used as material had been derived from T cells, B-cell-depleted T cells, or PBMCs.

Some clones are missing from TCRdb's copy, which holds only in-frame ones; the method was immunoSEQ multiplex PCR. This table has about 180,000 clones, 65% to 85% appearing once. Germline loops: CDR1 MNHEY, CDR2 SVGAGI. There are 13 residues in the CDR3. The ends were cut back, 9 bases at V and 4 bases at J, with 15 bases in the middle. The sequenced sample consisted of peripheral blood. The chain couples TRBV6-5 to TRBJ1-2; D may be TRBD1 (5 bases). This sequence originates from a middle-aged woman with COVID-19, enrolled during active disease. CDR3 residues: CASGARLSYGYTF. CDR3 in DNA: TGTGCCAGTGGGGCCCGTTTATCCTATGGCTACACCTTC.